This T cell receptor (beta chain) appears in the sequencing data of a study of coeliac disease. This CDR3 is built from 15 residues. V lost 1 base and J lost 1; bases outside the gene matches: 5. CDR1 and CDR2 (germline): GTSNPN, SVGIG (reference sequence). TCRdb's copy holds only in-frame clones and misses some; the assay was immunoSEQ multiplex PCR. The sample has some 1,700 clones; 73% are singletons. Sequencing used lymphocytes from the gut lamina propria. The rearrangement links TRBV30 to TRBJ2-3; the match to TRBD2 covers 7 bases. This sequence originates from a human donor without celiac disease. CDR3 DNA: TGTGCCTGGAGTGGGCTAGCGGCAGGCACAGATACGCAGTATTTT. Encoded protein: CAWSGLAAGTDTQYF.